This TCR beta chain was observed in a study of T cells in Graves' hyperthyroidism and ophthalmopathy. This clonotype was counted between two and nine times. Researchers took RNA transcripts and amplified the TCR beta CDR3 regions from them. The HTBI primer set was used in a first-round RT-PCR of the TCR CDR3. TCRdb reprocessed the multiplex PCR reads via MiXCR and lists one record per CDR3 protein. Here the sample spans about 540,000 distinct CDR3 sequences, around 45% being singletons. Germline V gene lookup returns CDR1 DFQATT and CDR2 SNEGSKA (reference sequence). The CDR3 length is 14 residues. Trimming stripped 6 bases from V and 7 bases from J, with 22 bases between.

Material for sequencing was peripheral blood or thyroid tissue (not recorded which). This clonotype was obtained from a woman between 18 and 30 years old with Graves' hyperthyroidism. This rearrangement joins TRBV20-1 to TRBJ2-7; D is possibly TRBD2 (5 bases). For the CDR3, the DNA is TGCAGTGCAGAAGGAGCTAGCCGCGTGGCTGAGCAGTACTTC. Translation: CSAEGASRVAEQYF.